This TCR beta chain was sequenced in a study of blood T cell repertoires in COVID-19. Germline V gene sequence: CDR1 SGHAT, CDR2 FQNNGV. The CDR3 extends over 18 amino acids. The J segment lost 3 bases and the V segment lost 4 bases, leaving 17 bases of the junction unmatched. As handled by the study authors: Nucleated cell number was recorded as an estimate derived from reference gene primer amplification. TCRdb's copy holds only in-frame clones and misses some; the assay was immunoSEQ multiplex PCR. D and trimming were read from the DNA, whereas the V and J calls and clone size are those reported in that table. This table has a few hundred thousand clones, roughly 87% appearing once.

Source material: PBMCs or T cells enriched from blood (not recorded which). The chain uses TRBV11-2 and TRBJ1-1; 7 positions agree with TRBD1. The TCR comes from a woman under 40 who had recovered from COVID-19. The CDR3: CASSSYPTGTARDTEAFF. The CDR3 bases are TGTGCCAGCAGCTCATACCCGACCGGGACAGCGAGGGACACTGAAGCTTTCTTT.